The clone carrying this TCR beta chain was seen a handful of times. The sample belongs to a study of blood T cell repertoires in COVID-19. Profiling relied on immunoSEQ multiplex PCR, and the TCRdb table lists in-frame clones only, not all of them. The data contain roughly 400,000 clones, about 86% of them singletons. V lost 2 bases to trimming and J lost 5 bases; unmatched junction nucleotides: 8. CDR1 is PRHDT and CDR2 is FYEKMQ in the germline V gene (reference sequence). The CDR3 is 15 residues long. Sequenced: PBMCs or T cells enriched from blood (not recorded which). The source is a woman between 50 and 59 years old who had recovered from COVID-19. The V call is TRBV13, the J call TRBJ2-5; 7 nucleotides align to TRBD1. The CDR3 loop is CASSLRQGRLETQYF. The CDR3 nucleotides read TGTGCCAGCAGCTTACGACAGGGTCGGTTGGAGACCCAGTACTTC.